This T cell receptor beta chain is drawn from a study of blood T cell repertoires in COVID-19. About the study: Samples of COVID-19 (acute and convalescent) were obtained from the United States, Italy and Spain. T cells, B-cell-depleted T cells, or PBMCs provided the cDNA or gDNA that served as material.

V was shortened by 0 bases and J by 2 bases, with 3 bases between the two germline ends. The CDR3 is 13 amino acids. Germline V gene sequence: CDR1 SGDLS, CDR2 YYNGEE. This clone has a handful of counts. Additional DNA sequences in this sample encode the identical CDR3. The Seattle site enrolled patients during active infection and followed them longitudinally. Authors' processing steps: Amplification of reference gene primers provided the estimated nucleated cell counts. The repertoire was sequenced with immunoSEQ multiplex PCR; TCRdb's copy has only in-frame clones and lacks some. The DNA gave D and trimming, while V, J and clone size come from that table. This table holds 230,000 or so clones, 90% found once.

The chain couples TRBV9 to TRBJ1-5; D not resolved. The source of this sequence is a woman in her fifties or sixties with COVID-19, enrolled during active disease. The sample was peripheral blood. The CDR3 is CASSVAGNQPQHF. CDR3 DNA sequence: TGTGCCAGCAGCGTAGCTGGCAATCAGCCCCAGCATTTT.